Each of the 15 T cell receptor beta chains below was sequenced from the same sample in a study of OX40 agonist ivuxolimab in advanced cancers. Profiling relied on immunoSEQ multiplex PCR, and the TCRdb table lists in-frame clones only, not all of them. The sample has around 19,000 clones; around 86% are singletons. The source material was CD4+ or CD8+ T cells sorted from blood, sampled in a trial of the OX40 agonist ivuxolimab. All receptors come from an adult with an advanced solid tumor such as melanoma, head and neck, liver or kidney cancer.

The rearrangement links TRBV4-1 to TRBJ1-2, with 7 bases matching TRBD1. CDR3 size: 16 residues. CDR1 and CDR2 (germline): MGHRA, YSYEKL. The V segment lost 0 bases and the J segment 4 bases; nucleotides outside the gene matches: 8. CDR3 nucleotide sequence: TGCGCCAGCAGCCAAGATCGGGACAGCCGGTTCTATGGCTACACCTTC. Translating gives CASSQDRDSRFYGYTF.

The rearrangement links TRBV5-6 to TRBJ2-7; perhaps TRBD1 as D (6 bases). Deletions cut 4 bases from V and 1 base from J, with 18 bases between. Germline-derived CDR1 and CDR2 are SGHDT and YYEEEE. CDR3 length: 16 amino acids. This CDR3 reads CASSPLMGAGSYEQYF. CDR3 DNA: TGTGCCAGCAGCCCGTTGATGGGGGCAGGGTCCTACGAGCAGTACTTC.

The genes are TRBV4-2 and TRBJ2-7; the D is unclear. Trimming stripped 0 bases from V and 3 bases from J, with 15 bases between. Germline lookup yields CDR1 LGHNA and CDR2 YNFKEQ. The CDR3 extends over 16 amino acids. The CDR3 region is CASSQDVAVQYYEQYF. The CDR3 bases are TGTGCCAGCAGCCAAGATGTTGCAGTGCAGTACTACGAGCAGTACTTC.

This sequence joins TRBV11-1 and TRBJ2-1; D is unresolved. CDR1 and CDR2 (germline): SGHAT, FQDESV (reference sequence). The CDR3 length is 13 residues. V dropped 5 bases and J dropped 10 bases, with 15 bases sitting between them. The CDR3 nucleotides read TGTGCCAGCAGCCCAACGAGGCAAGGAGAGCAGTTCTTC. It encodes CASSPTRQGEQFF.

This clone turned up a few times. V and J are TRBV15 and TRBJ2-5; D unclear. The CDR3 runs 12 residues. The germline V gene has CDR1 LNHNV and CDR2 YYDKDF (reference sequence). V lost 1 base and J lost 2, with 2 bases in between. The CDR3 sequence is CATSRAQETQYF. The CDR3 DNA sequence: TGTGCCACCAGCAGAGCTCAAGAGACCCAGTACTTC.

The chain is built from TRBV7-2 and TRBJ2-3; 11 bases agree with TRBD2. V was pared by 3 bases and J by 4 bases, with 9 bases of the junction left unmatched. The CDR3 runs 17 residues. The germline CDR1 and CDR2 sequences are SGHTA and FQGNSA. The CDR3 coding sequence is TGTGCCAGCAGCTTCGCCCTAGCGGGAGGAGGCGCAGATACGCAGTATTTT. This codes for CASSFALAGGGADTQYF.

V and J are TRBV6-5 and TRBJ2-3, with D tentatively TRBD1 or TRBD2 (5 bases each). V dropped 7 bases and J dropped 2 bases, with 13 bases sitting between them. The CDR3 has 14 residues. The germline gives CDR1 MNHEY, CDR2 SVGAGI. CDR3 sequence (DNA): TGTGCCAGCAAGAGGGGCCACCCCACAGATACGCAGTATTTT. Translated, it gives CASKRGHPTDTQYF.

The genes are TRBV2 and TRBJ2-5; 12 bases map to TRBD2. Losses at the gene ends were 4 bases for V and 5 bases for J; bases not matched to a gene: 2. Germline CDR1 and CDR2: SNHLY and FYNNEI. The CDR3 totals 14 residues. Here the CDR3 reads CASSGGTSGETQYF. CDR3 DNA: TGTGCCAGCAGTGGGGGGACTAGCGGGGAGACCCAGTACTTC.

This sequence joins TRBV2 and TRBJ2-7, with 11 positions matching TRBD1. CDR1 and CDR2 (germline): SNHLY, FYNNEI. V lost 5 bases to trimming and J lost 3 bases; unmatched junction nucleotides: 3. The CDR3 runs to 14 residues. Here the CDR3 reads CASSSGTGGYEQYF. The CDR3 region has the DNA TGTGCCAGCAGTTCCGGGACAGGGGGCTACGAGCAGTACTTC.

The V gene is TRBV7-9, the J gene TRBJ2-1; 9 nucleotides agree with TRBD1. CDR3 size: 16 residues. The germline V gene encodes CDR1 SEHNR and CDR2 FQNEAQ (reference sequence). V shed 4 bases and J 0 bases; nucleotides not matched to a gene: 4. CDR3 sequence: CASSSTGQGSYNEQFF. The CDR3 DNA follows: TGTGCCAGCAGCTCAACGGGACAGGGCTCCTACAATGAGCAGTTCTTC.

The rearrangement links TRBV7-3 to TRBJ1-1; D gene ambiguous. Trimming removed 5 bases at V and 1 base at J, with 14 bases between. CDR3 length equals 15 residues. Germline CDR1 SGHTA, CDR2 FQGTGA. CDR3 sequence reads: CASSPNLGQNTEAFF. As DNA, the CDR3 is TGTGCCAGCAGCCCAAACCTCGGCCAGAACACTGAAGCTTTCTTT.

V and J are TRBV10-2 and TRBJ1-6, with D perhaps matching TRBD1 (6 bases). Germline V lookup: CDR1 WSHSY, CDR2 SAAADI. This CDR3 comprises 15 residues. V dropped 4 bases and J dropped 6 bases, with 13 bases sitting between them. In DNA form, the CDR3 reads TGCGCCAGCAGTGGGACAGTGTGGGCTAATTCACCCCTCCACTTT. Encoded protein: CASSGTVWANSPLHF.

V and J are TRBV5-1 and TRBJ1-1; 7 nucleotides agree with TRBD1. Unmatched junction bases numbered 1, after V lost 4 bases and J lost 4 bases. The CDR3 runs 12 residues. Germline loops: CDR1 SGHRS, CDR2 YFSETQ. CDR3 sequence (DNA): TGCGCCAGCAGCACAGGGGTCACTGAAGCTTTCTTT. Amino acid sequence: CASSTGVTEAFF.

The V gene is TRBV6-6, the J gene TRBJ2-3, with D perhaps TRBD2 (6 bases). Germline CDR1 is MNHNY and CDR2 is SVGAGI (reference sequence). The CDR3 spans 15 residues. Trimming took off 2 bases at V and 1 base at J, with 10 bases between the two ends. The chain's CDR3 is CASSYGPSGTDTQYF. CDR3 bases: TGTGCCAGCAGTTACGGACCTAGCGGCACAGATACGCAGTATTTT.

In this sample, this clone turned up a few times. The chain has TRBV7-3 and TRBJ1-6; TRBD1 aligns across 7 bases. CDR3 length: 13 residues. The junction had 1 base not matched to a gene; V was cut back by 5 bases and J by 6 bases. Per germline, CDR1 SGHTA and CDR2 FQGTGA. The CDR3 protein is CASSRDSNSPLHF. Here the CDR3 DNA reads TGTGCCAGCAGCCGGGACAGTAATTCACCCCTCCACTTT.